This T cell receptor beta chain was sequenced for a study of T cells in Graves' hyperthyroidism and ophthalmopathy. This clonotype was picked up many times. The CDR3 extends over 15 amino acids. Looked up from germline, CDR1 is SGHTA and CDR2 is FQGNSA. V was pared by 5 bases and J by 5 bases, with 18 bases between. Researchers took RNA transcripts and amplified the TCR beta CDR3 regions from them. During a first-round RT-PCR of the TCR CDR3, the HTBI primer set was used. TCRdb reanalysed the multiplex PCR reads using MiXCR and keeps one entry per CDR3 protein. The data hold some 200,000 distinct CDR3 sequences, with roughly 15% observed a single time.

The sequence came from a man aged 45 to 65 with Graves' hyperthyroidism. The chain couples TRBV7-2 to TRBJ2-5, with D possibly TRBD1 on 5 matching bases. Sample: blood. In DNA, the CDR3 is TGTGCCAGCAGCGGTTTTGTTCCAGGGTGGGAGACCCAGTACTTC. Translated, it gives CASSGFVPGWETQYF.